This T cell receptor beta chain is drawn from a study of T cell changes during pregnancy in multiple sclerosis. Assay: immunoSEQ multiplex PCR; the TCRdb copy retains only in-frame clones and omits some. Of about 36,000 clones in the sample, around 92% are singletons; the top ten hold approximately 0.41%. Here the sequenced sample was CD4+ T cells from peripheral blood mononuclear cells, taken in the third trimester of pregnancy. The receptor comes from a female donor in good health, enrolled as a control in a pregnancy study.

CDR3 coding DNA: TGTGCCATACCCCAGGGTTTCTCTGGGGCCAACGTCCTGACTTTC. Amino acid sequence: CAIPQGFSGANVLTF. The chain couples TRBV2 to TRBJ2-6, with a weak D call TRBD1 (5 bases). The CDR3 consists of 15 residues. The V end was cut by 10 bases, the J end by 0 bases, with 13 bases between. The germline CDR1 and CDR2 sequences are SNHLY and FYNNEI.